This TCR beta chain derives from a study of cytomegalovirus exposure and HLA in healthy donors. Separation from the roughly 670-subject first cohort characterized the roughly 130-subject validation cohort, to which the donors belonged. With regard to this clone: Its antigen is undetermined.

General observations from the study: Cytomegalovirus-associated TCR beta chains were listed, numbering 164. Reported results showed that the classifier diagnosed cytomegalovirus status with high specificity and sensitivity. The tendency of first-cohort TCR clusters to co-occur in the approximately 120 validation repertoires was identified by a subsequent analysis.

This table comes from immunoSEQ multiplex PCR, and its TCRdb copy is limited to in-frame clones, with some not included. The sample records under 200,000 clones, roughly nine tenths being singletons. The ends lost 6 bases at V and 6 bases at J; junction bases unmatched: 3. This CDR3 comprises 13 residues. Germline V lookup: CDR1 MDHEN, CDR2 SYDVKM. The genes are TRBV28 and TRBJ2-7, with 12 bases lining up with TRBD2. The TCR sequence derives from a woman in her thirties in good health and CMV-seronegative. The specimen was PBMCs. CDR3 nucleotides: TGTGCCAGCAGACAGACTAGCGGGAGCGAGCAGTACTTC. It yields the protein CASRQTSGSEQYF.